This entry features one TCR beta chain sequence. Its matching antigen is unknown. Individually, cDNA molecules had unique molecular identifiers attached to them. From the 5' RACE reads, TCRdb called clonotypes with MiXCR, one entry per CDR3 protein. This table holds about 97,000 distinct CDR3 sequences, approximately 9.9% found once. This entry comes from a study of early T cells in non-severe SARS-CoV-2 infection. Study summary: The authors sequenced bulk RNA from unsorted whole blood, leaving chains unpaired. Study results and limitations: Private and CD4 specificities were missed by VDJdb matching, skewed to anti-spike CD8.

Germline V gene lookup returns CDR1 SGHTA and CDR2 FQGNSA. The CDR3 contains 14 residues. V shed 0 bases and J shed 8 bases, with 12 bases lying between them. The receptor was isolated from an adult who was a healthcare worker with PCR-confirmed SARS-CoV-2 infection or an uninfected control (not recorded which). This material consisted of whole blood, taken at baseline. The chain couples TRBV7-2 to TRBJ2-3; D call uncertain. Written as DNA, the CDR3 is TGTGCCAGCAGCTTAGCGGCCTTCCCGGGTACGCAGTATTTT. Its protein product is CASSLAAFPGTQYF.